A single sample gave rise to the 28 T cell receptor beta chains below, sequenced in a study of cytotoxic CD8 clonotypes in ibrutinib-treated CLL. Here immunoSEQ multiplex PCR was the method, and the copy in TCRdb shows in-frame clones only, minus some. Of over 75,000 clones in the sample, around 73% were seen once. The sample was PBMCs, taken after 12 months of ibrutinib treatment. These receptor sequences come from a human donor with chronic lymphocytic leukemia.

The chain recombines TRBV30 with TRBJ1-2, with TRBD1 as a possible D gene (5 bases). Germline V lookup: CDR1 GTSNPN, CDR2 SVGIG (reference sequence). This CDR3 is built from 13 residues. Trimming took off 0 bases at V and 7 bases at J, with 12 bases between the two ends. CDR3 DNA: TGTGCCTGGAGTGTCACCCGGGGCTCTGGCTACACCTTC. Translated, it gives CAWSVTRGSGYTF.

The chain is built from TRBV5-1 and TRBJ1-3, with unresolved D. The CDR3 totals 14 residues. Looked up from germline, CDR1 is SGHRS and CDR2 is YFSETQ. Trimming stripped 5 bases from V and 3 bases from J, with 12 bases between. The CDR3 reads CASRQSDGGNTIYF. CDR3 coding DNA: TGCGCCAGCAGGCAAAGCGACGGTGGAAACACCATATATTTT.

This chain connects TRBV30 to TRBJ2-5; D is uncertain. Trimming pared 3 bases from V and 4 bases from J, leaving 12 bases between. CDR3 length equals 13 residues. Germline lookup yields CDR1 GTSNPN and CDR2 SVGIG (reference sequence). CDR3 coding DNA: TGTGCCTGGAGCCCCAAAATTCTAGAGACCCAGTACTTC. Translated, it gives CAWSPKILETQYF.

CDR3: CASSPTSGGAGEQFF. The CDR3 DNA is TGTGCCAGCAGCCCGACTAGCGGGGGGGCCGGTGAGCAGTTCTTC. This chain connects TRBV9 to TRBJ2-1; TRBD2 matches at 14 bases. The CDR3 runs to 15 residues. CDR1 is SGDLS and CDR2 is YYNGEE in the germline V gene. V trimming: 4 bases; J trimming: 9 bases; junction bases outside the gene matches: 6.

CDR3 region: CASSASGGMTISSYNEQFF. DNA for the CDR3: TGTGCCAGCAGTGCTAGCGGGGGGATGACAATTAGCTCCTACAATGAGCAGTTCTTC. The gene calls are TRBV6-4 and TRBJ2-1; 11 bases agree with TRBD2. V shed 4 bases, J shed 0 bases, and the junction held 11 bases outside the gene matches. CDR1 is MRHNA and CDR2 is SNTAGT in the germline V gene. The CDR3 is 19 amino acids.

J is TRBJ2-1 and V is TRBV27; the match to TRBD2 covers 7 bases. Per germline, CDR1 MNHEY and CDR2 SMNVEV (reference sequence). This CDR3 has 16 residues. V gave up 2 bases and J gave up 0 bases; unmatched junction bases: 4. The CDR3 is CASSLVGGVSYNEQFF. The CDR3 DNA reads TGTGCCAGCAGTTTAGTTGGGGGGGTCTCCTACAATGAGCAGTTCTTC.

The V gene is TRBV30, the J gene TRBJ2-7, with D possibly matching TRBD2 (5 bases). The CDR3 length is 12 residues. V lost 1 base and J 6 bases, leaving 10 bases between the germline ends. The germline gives CDR1 GTSNPN, CDR2 SVGIG (reference sequence). Here the CDR3 reads CAWSGTAVEQYF. The CDR3 region has the DNA TGTGCCTGGAGTGGGACTGCGGTCGAGCAGTACTTC.

This chain joins TRBV27 and TRBJ2-3; perhaps TRBD2 as D (5 bases). Per germline, CDR1 MNHEY and CDR2 SMNVEV (reference sequence). The CDR3 extends over 14 amino acids. V lost 2 bases and J lost 5, with 11 bases in between. The CDR3 nucleotides read TGTGCCAGCAGTTTACGAGCGGTGGGAGATACGCAGTATTTT. Translated: CASSLRAVGDTQYF.

As for this clone: This sample also contains other DNA sequences that code for the same CDR3. The gene calls are TRBV5-4 and TRBJ2-6; 8 bases fit TRBD2. V shed 4 bases and J 0 bases; nucleotides not matched to a gene: 3. The germline gives CDR1 SGHNT, CDR2 YYREEE (reference sequence). This CDR3 contains 16 residues. DNA of the CDR3: TGTGCCAGCAGCCCCGGGACTAGCTCTGGGGCCAACGTCCTGACTTTC. Translating gives CASSPGTSSGANVLTF.

The chain couples TRBV10-3 to TRBJ1-6, with D maybe TRBD1 (5 bases). Germline CDR1 ENHRY, CDR2 SYGVKD. The CDR3 length is 13 residues. V gave up 5 bases and J gave up 10 bases, with 12 bases separating them. This CDR3 reads CAISNDRGSPLHF. The CDR3, as DNA: TGTGCCATCAGTAATGACAGAGGATCACCCCTCCACTTT.

The chain couples TRBV11-2 to TRBJ2-2, with 8 bases lining up with TRBD1. The CDR3 loop spans 15 amino acids. Germline V lookup: CDR1 SGHAT, CDR2 FQNNGV. With V trimmed by 1 base and J by 4 bases, 2 bases remained unmatched. The CDR3 reads CASSLGQGSTGELFF. In nucleotides, the CDR3 is TGTGCCAGCAGCTTAGGACAGGGGAGCACCGGGGAGCTGTTTTTT.

The V and J genes are TRBV30 and TRBJ2-2; 7 nucleotides line up with TRBD1. V shed 2 bases, J shed 4 bases, and the junction held 7 bases outside the gene matches. The CDR3 consists of 15 residues. Germline CDR1 and CDR2: GTSNPN and SVGIG (reference sequence). This CDR3 reads CAWSLKGASTGELFF. CDR3 DNA sequence: TGTGCCTGGAGTTTGAAGGGGGCTTCCACCGGGGAGCTGTTTTTT.

The chain is built from TRBV2 and TRBJ2-7; 10 nucleotides agree with TRBD1. The trim removed 6 bases at V and 1 base at J, leaving 3 bases unmatched. CDR1 and CDR2 (germline): SNHLY, FYNNEI. The CDR3 has 14 amino acids. The CDR3 sequence is CASRGQGGSYEQYF. The CDR3 region has the DNA TGTGCCAGCAGAGGACAGGGGGGGTCCTACGAGCAGTACTTC.

Written as DNA, the CDR3 is TGTGCCAGCAGCGCGACACCTAGCGTAGAGACCCAGTACTTC. This sequence encodes CASSATPSVETQYF. This chain connects TRBV5-6 to TRBJ2-5, with D perhaps matching TRBD2 (6 bases). Germline V lookup: CDR1 SGHDT, CDR2 YYEEEE. V lost 4 bases to trimming and J lost 4 bases, with 14 bases between them. CDR3 size: 14 residues.

The rearrangement joins TRBV5-4 to TRBJ1-3; tentatively, D is TRBD1 (5 bases). Germline V CDR1 and CDR2: SGHNT, YYREEE (reference sequence). Trimming took 4 bases from V and 4 from J, leaving 24 bases between them. CDR3 length equals 18 residues. CDR3 DNA sequence: TGTGCCAGCAGCCCGGGAATGGAAGCGGGGAGGGGCGGAAACACCATATATTTT. It is translated as CASSPGMEAGRGGNTIYF.

This clone came up once. The chain combines TRBV11-3 with TRBJ2-4; D is uncertain. CDR1 is SGHNT, CDR2 YENEEA, per germline. This CDR3 has 13 residues. The germline V and J ends were trimmed by 1 base and 7 bases, with 8 bases remaining between them. The CDR3 DNA follows: TGTGCCAGCAGCTTAGGTCAGGATAACATTCAGTACTTC. It yields the protein CASSLGQDNIQYF.

The chain couples TRBV19 to TRBJ2-2, with a tentative D call TRBD1 (8 bases). Germline V CDR1 and CDR2: LNHDA, SQIVND (reference sequence). V was trimmed by 9 bases and J by 6 bases, leaving 29 bases between them. The CDR3 runs 18 residues. The CDR3 DNA sequence: TGTGCCAGCCAGACACAACAGGGGGGGCGTAGTTCCCCCGGGGAGCTGTTTTTT. Its protein is CASQTQQGGRSSPGELFF.

The V gene is TRBV15, the J gene TRBJ2-5, with no clear D. Trimming removed 8 bases from V and 1 base from J, with 8 bases in between. Looked up from germline, CDR1 is LNHNV and CDR2 is YYDKDF (reference sequence). The length of the CDR3 is 12 residues. The CDR3 sequence: CATGTSQETQYF. The CDR3 DNA follows: TGTGCCACCGGAACGAGCCAAGAGACCCAGTACTTC.

This clone was picked up one time. V and J are TRBV5-1 and TRBJ1-2, with 7 positions matching TRBD1. The CDR3 length is 15 residues. Looked up from germline, CDR1 is SGHRS and CDR2 is YFSETQ. The V and J ends lost 0 bases and 8 bases, in that order; junction bases with no gene match: 10. The CDR3 nucleotides are TGCGCCAGCAGCTTGGATACATACAGGGGTAACGGCTACACCTTC. Protein product: CASSLDTYRGNGYTF.

The rearrangement uses TRBV12-5 and TRBJ1-3; D may be TRBD1 (6 bases). This CDR3 comprises 14 residues. The ends were cut back, 5 bases at V and 5 bases at J, with 13 bases in the middle. The germline gives CDR1 LGHNT, CDR2 FRNRAP. The CDR3 here is CASGPGDTRNTIYF. CDR3 sequence (DNA): TGTGCTAGTGGTCCGGGGGACACCCGAAACACCATATATTTT.

This clone was seen many times. This chain joins TRBV5-6 and TRBJ1-1; D remains unclear. The CDR3 sequence is 12 residues long. In germline, CDR1 is SGHDT, CDR2 YYEEEE. Trimming pared 4 bases from V and 10 bases from J, leaving 14 bases between. CDR3 DNA: TGTGCCAGCAGCAGGATCGGGGTAACAGCTTTCTTT. Its translation is CASSRIGVTAFF. Using reference TRBV5-6 and TRBJ1-1 for the parts outside the CDR3, the full variable domain is DAGVTQSPTHLIKTRGQQVTLRCSPKSGHDTVSWYQQALGQGPQFIFQYYEEEERQRGNFPDRFSGHQFPNYSSELNVNALLLGDSALYLCASSRIGVTAFFGQGTRLTVV.

This clone was found a few times. This chain joins TRBV9 and TRBJ2-2; D remains unclear. The germline V gene has CDR1 SGDLS and CDR2 YYNGEE. The CDR3 covers 18 residues. V was clipped by 0 bases and J by 1 base, with 16 bases between them. The CDR3 protein is CASSVARLTTKNTGELFF. The CDR3 DNA reads as TGTGCCAGCAGCGTAGCCAGGCTCACCACGAAGAACACCGGGGAGCTGTTTTTT.

This chain links TRBV29-1 with TRBJ1-2; 7 bases align to TRBD1. The CDR3 consists of 13 residues. J gave up 4 bases and V 7 bases, and 9 bases lay outside the gene matches. Germline V lookup: CDR1 SQVTM, CDR2 ANQGSEA. The DNA for the CDR3 is TGCAGCGCCCCGTCGACAGGGATCTATGGCTACACCTTC. This translates into CSAPSTGIYGYTF.

J is TRBJ1-1 and V is TRBV30, with 8 bases identical to TRBD1. Per the germline V gene, CDR1 is GTSNPN and CDR2 is SVGIG (reference sequence). Trimming removed 3 bases from V and 4 bases from J; junction bases left unmatched: 4. This CDR3 is 13 amino acids long. The CDR3 region is CAWRAQGVTEAFF. DNA for the CDR3: TGTGCCTGGAGGGCACAGGGGGTCACTGAAGCTTTCTTT. The full variable domain, its missing parts supplied by reference TRBV30 and TRBJ1-1, is SQTIHQWPATLVQPVGSPLSLECTVEGTSNPNLYWYRQAAGRGLQLLFYSVGIGQISSEVPQNLSASRPQDRQFILSSKKLLLSDSGFYLCAWRAQGVTEAFFGQGTRLTVV.

The V gene is TRBV9, the J gene TRBJ2-1, with 8 bases fitting TRBD2. Germline CDR1 is SGDLS and CDR2 is YYNGEE. Germline trimming cut 0 bases from V and 7 bases from J; bases unmatched to any gene: 9. The CDR3 is made up of 16 amino acids. CDR3 region: CASSVGTGGAGNEQFF. The CDR3, as DNA: TGTGCCAGCAGCGTAGGCACCGGGGGGGCCGGGAATGAGCAGTTCTTC.

The gene calls are TRBV2 and TRBJ1-4, with D possibly matching TRBD1 (6 bases). The V end was cut by 10 bases, the J end by 4 bases, with 13 bases between. This CDR3 is built from 13 residues. Germline CDR1 SNHLY, CDR2 FYNNEI. The chain's CDR3 is CATGGQVNEKLFF. The CDR3 DNA follows: TGTGCCACCGGGGGGCAGGTTAATGAAAAACTGTTTTTT.

The V call is TRBV7-9, the J call TRBJ2-2; TRBD1 might be the D (6 bases). V was trimmed by 6 bases and J by 4 bases, leaving 12 bases between them. The germline CDR1 and CDR2 sequences are SEHNR and FQNEAQ (reference sequence). The CDR3 totals 14 residues. The CDR3 bases are TGTGCCAGCAGTCGGACAGACTTCACCGGGGAGCTGTTTTTT. This sequence encodes CASSRTDFTGELFF.

V usage is TRBV19 and J usage is TRBJ2-3; 12 nucleotides match TRBD2. The germline CDR1 and CDR2 sequences are LNHDA and SQIVND (reference sequence). Trimming cost V 7 bases and J 3 bases; bases outside gene matches: 8. This CDR3 is built from 16 residues. The CDR3 reads CASKRTSGVTTDTQYF. As DNA, the CDR3 is TGTGCCAGTAAACGGACTAGCGGGGTAACGACAGATACGCAGTATTTT.